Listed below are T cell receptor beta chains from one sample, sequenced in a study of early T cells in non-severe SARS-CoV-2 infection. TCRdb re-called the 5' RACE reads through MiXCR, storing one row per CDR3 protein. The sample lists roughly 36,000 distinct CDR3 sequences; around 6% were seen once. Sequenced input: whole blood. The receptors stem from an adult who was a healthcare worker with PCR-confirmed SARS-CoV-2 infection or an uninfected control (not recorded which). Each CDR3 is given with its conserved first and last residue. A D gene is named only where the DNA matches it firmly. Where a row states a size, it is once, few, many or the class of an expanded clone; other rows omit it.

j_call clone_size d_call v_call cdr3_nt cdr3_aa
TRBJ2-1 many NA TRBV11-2 TGTGCCAGCAGCTTTGGCGGCGGCCCGGGGGATGAGCAGTTCTTC CASSFGGGPGDEQFF
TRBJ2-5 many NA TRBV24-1 TGTGCCACCAGTGCAGCAGCACAAGAGACCCAGTACTTC CATSAAAQETQYF
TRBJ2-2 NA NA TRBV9 TGTGCCAGCAGCCCCCGGGGGGCACCCGGGGAGCTGTTTTTT CASSPRGAPGELFF
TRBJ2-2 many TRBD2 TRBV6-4 TGTGCCAGCAGCGGGGGGTTCGGCGGGGAGCTGTTTTTT CASSGGFGGELFF
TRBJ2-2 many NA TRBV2 TGTGCCAGCCAGGGGTACAACACCGGGGAGCTGTTTTTT CASQGYNTGELFF
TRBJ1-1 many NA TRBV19 TGTGCCAGTAGTATGCTCTCCGCCCCCCTGAACACTGAAGCTTTCTTT CASSMLSAPLNTEAFF
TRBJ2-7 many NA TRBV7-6 TGTGCCAGCAGCCCCGGCATGGGAAACGAGCAGTACTTC CASSPGMGNEQYF
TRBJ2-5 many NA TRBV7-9 TGTGCCAGCAGCTTACGGCAGTTTAAGGGAGAGACCCAGTACTTC CASSLRQFKGETQYF
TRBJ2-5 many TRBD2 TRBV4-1 TGCGCCAGCAGCCGTTCGTTAGCGGGGGCCCGGGAGACCCAGTACTTC CASSRSLAGARETQYF
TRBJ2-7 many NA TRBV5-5 TGTGCCAGCAGCTTGGGATCTGGACCTTACGAGCAGTACTTC CASSLGSGPYEQYF
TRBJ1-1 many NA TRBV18 TGTGCCAGCTCACCGACGAGGCAGATGAACACTGAAGCTTTCTTT CASSPTRQMNTEAFF
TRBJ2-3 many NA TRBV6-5 TGTGCCAGCAGTTACGACAGGGAGGGTACAGATACGCAGTATTTT CASSYDREGTDTQYF
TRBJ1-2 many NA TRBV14 TGTGCCAGCAGCCAAGACGGGTTGACTTATGGCTACACCTTC CASSQDGLTYGYTF
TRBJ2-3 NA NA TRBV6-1 TGTGCCAGCAGGGGCCCAGATACGCAGTATTTT CASRGPDTQYF
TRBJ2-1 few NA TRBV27 TGTGCCAGCAGTTCCCCTCGCGGGGGCGTTCACAATGAGCAGTTCTTC CASSSPRGGVHNEQFF
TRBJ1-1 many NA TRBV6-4 TGTGCCAGCAGGCCAAGAATCGGGCTGAACACTGAAGCTTTCTTT CASRPRIGLNTEAFF
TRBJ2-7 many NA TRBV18 TGTGCCAGCTCATCGGGGACCGGGACGCCTACCTACGAGCAGTACTTC CASSSGTGTPTYEQYF
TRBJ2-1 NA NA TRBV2 TGTGCCAGCAGTGTTAACTGGGGGAATGAGCAGTTCTTC CASSVNWGNEQFF
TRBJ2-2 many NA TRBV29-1 TGCAGCGTTAATTCCGGGACACCAACCGGGGAGCTGTTTTTT CSVNSGTPTGELFF
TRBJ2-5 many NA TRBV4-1 TGCGCCAGCAGCCAGCGGGTCGACAGGCAAGAGACCCAGTACTTC CASSQRVDRQETQYF
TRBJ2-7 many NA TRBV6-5 TGTGCCAGCAGTTACTCGCGAGACGAGCAGTACTTC CASSYSRDEQYF
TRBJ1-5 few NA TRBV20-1 TGCAGTGCTAGAGATGGCAGCTACAATCAGCCCCAGCATTTT CSARDGSYNQPQHF
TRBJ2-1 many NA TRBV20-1 TGCAGTGCTAGAGATCTGGGGAGTTTCAATGAGCAGTTCTTC CSARDLGSFNEQFF
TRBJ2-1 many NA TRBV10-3 TGTGCCATCAGTGAAGGCCCTCCCTCCTCCTACAATGAGCAGTTCTTC CAISEGPPSSYNEQFF
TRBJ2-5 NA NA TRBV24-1 TGTGCCACCAGTGATTTAGTCAGGGGGAGGGAGACCCAGTACTTC CATSDLVRGRETQYF
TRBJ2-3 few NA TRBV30 TGTGCCTGGACCAACGTAGATACGCAGTATTTT CAWTNVDTQYF
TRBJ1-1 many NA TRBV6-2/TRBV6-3 TGTGCCAGCAGCGGGACCCAGGACACTGAAGCTTTCTTT CASSGTQDTEAFF
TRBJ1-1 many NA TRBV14 TGTGCCAGCAGCCAGTTGGTAGGACAGAACACTGAAGCTTTCTTT CASSQLVGQNTEAFF
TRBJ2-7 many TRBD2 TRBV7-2 TGTGCCAGCAGGCCTAGCGGGCTCAGCTCCTACGAGCAGTACTTC CASRPSGLSSYEQYF
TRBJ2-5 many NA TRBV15 TGTGCCACCAGCAGCTTCCAGGGGACCCAAGAGACCCAGTACTTC CATSSFQGTQETQYF
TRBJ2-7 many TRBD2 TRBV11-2 TGTGCCAGCAGCCAAGGACTAGCGGGGGCGTACGAGCAGTACTTC CASSQGLAGAYEQYF
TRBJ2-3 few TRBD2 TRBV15 TGTGCCACCAGCAGAGCGGGACTAGCAGATACGCAGTATTTT CATSRAGLADTQYF
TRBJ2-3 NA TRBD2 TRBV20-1 TGCAGTGCTAGCTTAGCGGGGGGGATAAGAGATACGCAGTATTTT CSASLAGGIRDTQYF
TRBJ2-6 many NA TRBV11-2 TGTGCCAGCAGCTTAGATCGACAAAACCTAGCCTCGGGGGCCAACGTCCTGACTTTC CASSLDRQNLASGANVLTF
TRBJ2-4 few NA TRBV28 TGTGCCAGCAGTTTGCCCGGGGCCTATCAGTACTTC CASSLPGAYQYF
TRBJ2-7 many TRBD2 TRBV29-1 TGCAGTGTTACAAAGCGGGGACTCCGCTCCTACGAGCAGTACTTC CSVTKRGLRSYEQYF
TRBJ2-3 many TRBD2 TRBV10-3 TGTGCCATCAGTGAGGGACTAGCGGGGGCCACAGATACGCAGTATTTT CAISEGLAGATDTQYF
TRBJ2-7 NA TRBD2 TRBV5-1 TGCGCCAGCAGCTCGCCCGGACTAGCGGGGGCCTACGAGCAGTACTTC CASSSPGLAGAYEQYF
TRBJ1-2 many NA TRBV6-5 TGTGCCAGCAGTTACGGCTTGATCTATGGCTACACCTTC CASSYGLIYGYTF
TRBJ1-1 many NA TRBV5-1 TGCGCCAGCAGCTTTGGAGGAGGCACTGAAGCTTTCTTT CASSFGGGTEAFF
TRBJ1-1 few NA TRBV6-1 TGTGCCAGCAGTGAAGCGCCGGATAACACTGAAGCTTTCTTT CASSEAPDNTEAFF